The present T cell receptor beta chain was sequenced within a study of cytomegalovirus exposure and HLA in healthy donors. The germline V gene has CDR1 MNHEY and CDR2 SMNVEV (reference sequence). The CDR3 is made up of 15 amino acids. PCR primers comprised 60 Vbeta and 13 Jbeta primers. Only in-frame clones appear in the TCRdb table, and some are missing; sequencing was by immunoSEQ multiplex PCR. The sample consists of about 160,000 clones, 78% of them appearing once. The clonotype originates from a woman in her forties or fifties in good health and CMV-seropositive. The chain uses TRBV27 and TRBJ2-5; 8 bases are shared with TRBD1. The better agreement between TRBJ2-7 and the DNA end casts doubt on the J call. The sequencing input was PBMCs. The CDR3 sequence is CASSLRTGSSYEQYF. In DNA, the CDR3 is TGTGCCAGCAGTTTACGGACAGGGTCTTCCTACGAGCAGTACTTC.